This T cell receptor (beta chain) comes out of a study of shared clonotypes between healthy human individuals. Notes on the study in general: Sorted-subset sequencing was shown by rarefaction to be incomplete despite large depth.

Germline loops: CDR1 ENHRY, CDR2 SYGVKD. V lost 3 bases to trimming and J lost 5 bases; unmatched junction nucleotides: 14. This CDR3 is built from 17 residues. Terminally differentiated effector memory CD45RA+ cells were excluded by CCR7 positive selection of CD45RO-negative cells. Sequencing used immunoSEQ multiplex PCR; TCRdb keeps in-frame clones, though not all of them. This sample has approximately 810,000 clones, with around 93% found just once. Remarks on this clone: Its antigen is not identified.

Sequencing was done on a sample of naive CD8+ T cells sorted from blood. This chain connects TRBV10-3 to TRBJ2-5; 8 positions match TRBD1. The TCR was taken from a man aged 30 to 39 in good health. The CDR3 region is CAISDLQGVKDGETQYF. CDR3 nucleotides: TGTGCCATCAGTGACCTACAGGGGGTGAAGGATGGGGAGACCCAGTACTTC.